These 21 T cell receptor beta chains were all obtained from the same sample, sequenced in a study of blood T cell repertoires in COVID-19. Profiled with immunoSEQ multiplex PCR; TCRdb holds only in-frame clones, not every one. The table shows around 290,000 clones, with 75% to 90% occurring only once. Sequencing was carried out using peripheral blood. The origin of the receptors is a man aged 40-50 years with acute or convalescent COVID-19.

The V and J genes are TRBV11-1 and TRBJ2-2; no reliable D call. Trimming took 2 bases from V and 2 from J, leaving 6 bases between them. This CDR3 comprises 14 residues. Per germline, CDR1 SGHAT and CDR2 FQDESV (reference sequence). CDR3 in amino acids: CASSLTRNTGELFF. In nucleotides, the CDR3 is TGTGCCAGCAGCTTAACTCGTAACACCGGGGAGCTGTTTTTT. The full variable domain, in which reference TRBV11-1 and TRBJ2-2 provide the parts outside the CDR3, is EAEVAQSPRYKITEKSQAVAFWCDPISGHATLYWYRQILGQGPELLVQFQDESVVDDSQLPKDRFSAERLKGVDSTLKIQPAELGDSAMYLCASSLTRNTGELFFGEGSRLTVL.

This clone was seen only once. The V and J genes are TRBV11-2 and TRBJ2-7, with 10 bases identical to TRBD1. The CDR3 length is 16 residues. Germline V gene sequence: CDR1 SGHAT, CDR2 FQNNGV. Unmatched junction bases numbered 10, after V lost 4 bases and J lost 4 bases. CDR3 sequence reads: CASSSGSGTGVYEQYF. In DNA form, the CDR3 reads TGTGCCAGCAGCTCGGGTAGTGGGACAGGGGTGTACGAGCAGTACTTC.

The chain joins TRBV5-1 to TRBJ1-2; 7 bases fit TRBD1. The CDR3 length is 13 residues. After removal of 3 bases from V and 2 bases from J, the junction contained 1 base not matched to a gene. The germline gives CDR1 SGHRS, CDR2 YFSETQ. CDR3 DNA: TGCGCCAGCAGCTCGACAGGGAACTATGGCTACACCTTC. Translating gives CASSSTGNYGYTF. Full variable domain (missing parts from reference TRBV5-1 and TRBJ1-2): KAGVTQTPRYLIKTRGQQVTLSCSPISGHRSVSWYQQTPGQGLQFLFEYFSETQRNKGNFPGRFSGRQFSNSRSEMNVSTLELGDSALYLCASSSTGNYGYTFGSGTRLTVV.

This sequence joins TRBV5-4 and TRBJ1-2; 7 positions match TRBD1. This CDR3 has 14 amino acids. Germline V gene lookup returns CDR1 SGHNT and CDR2 YYREEE (reference sequence). V lost 4 bases to trimming and J lost 3 bases; unmatched junction nucleotides: 6. CDR3 sequence (DNA): TGTGCCAGCAGCCAAGGACAGGCCTACTATGGCTACACCTTC. Encoded protein: CASSQGQAYYGYTF.

The rearrangement links TRBV2 to TRBJ1-1; no definite D call. The V end lost 7 bases, the J end lost 3 bases, and 9 bases lay between the germline ends. CDR1 and CDR2 (germline): SNHLY, FYNNEI. The CDR3 loop spans 12 amino acids. The CDR3 region has the DNA TGTGCCAGCACCGGGTACGACACTGAAGCTTTCTTT. Translation: CASTGYDTEAFF.

V is TRBV24-1 and J is TRBJ2-1; TRBD1 is a possible D gene (6 bases). From germline, CDR1 is KGHDR and CDR2 SFDVKD. The length of the CDR3 is 18 residues. V gave up 4 bases and J gave up 1 base, with 19 bases separating them. The CDR3 loop reads CATSETPGQRWSYNEQFF. For the CDR3, the DNA is TGTGCCACCAGTGAAACTCCCGGACAGAGATGGTCCTACAATGAGCAGTTCTTC.

The rearrangement links TRBV9 to TRBJ1-6; no definite D call. This CDR3 spans 13 amino acids. Trimming stripped 1 base from V and 9 bases from J, with 8 bases between. CDR1 is SGDLS and CDR2 is YYNGEE in the germline V gene. The CDR3 loop reads CASSVLLSSPLHF. The CDR3, as DNA: TGTGCCAGCAGCGTACTTCTTAGTTCACCCCTCCACTTT.

As regards this clone: Other DNA sequences in this specimen translate into the identical CDR3. The chain recombines TRBV5-1 with TRBJ1-3, with D possibly being TRBD1 (5 bases). This CDR3 spans 14 amino acids. The V gene's germline CDR1 is SGHRS and CDR2 YFSETQ. V dropped 0 bases and J dropped 4 bases, with 8 bases sitting between them. The CDR3 bases are TGCGCCAGCAGCTTGGGGGGCTCCGGAAACACCATATATTTT. Translating gives CASSLGGSGNTIYF.

This clone was detected once. V and J are TRBV7-9 and TRBJ2-7; 7 positions agree with TRBD1. Germline assignment: CDR1 SEHNR and CDR2 FQNEAQ (reference sequence). Germline trimming cut 3 bases from V and 0 bases from J; bases unmatched to any gene: 5. The CDR3 sequence is 15 residues long. The CDR3 is CASSFKSGGSYEQYF. Here the CDR3 DNA reads TGTGCCAGCAGCTTTAAGTCAGGGGGCTCCTACGAGCAGTACTTC.

The V call is TRBV27, the J call TRBJ2-7; 8 bases line up with TRBD1. Unmatched junction bases numbered 7, after V lost 5 bases and J lost 7 bases. Germline loops: CDR1 MNHEY, CDR2 SMNVEV (reference sequence). The CDR3 spans 13 residues. The CDR3 coding sequence is TGTGCCAGCAGTCCGGGACAGGCCCTGGAGCAGTACTTC. Its protein product is CASSPGQALEQYF.

The V and J genes are TRBV24-1 and TRBJ2-2; TRBD1 might be the D (5 bases). V lost 2 bases and J lost 3, with 12 bases in between. CDR3 length: 16 residues. From germline, CDR1 is KGHDR and CDR2 SFDVKD. As DNA, the CDR3 is TGTGCCACCAGTGATTCACAGGCTACAGACACCGGGGAGCTGTTTTTT. It codes for CATSDSQATDTGELFF.

The chain carries TRBV5-1 and TRBJ1-1, with a weak D call TRBD1 (6 bases). The length of the CDR3 is 13 residues. Germline V gene data show CDR1 as SGHRS and CDR2 as YFSETQ. The V gene lost 4 bases and the J gene lost 8 bases, with 15 bases spanning the gap. This CDR3 is CASSRGQHYEAFF. The CDR3 DNA sequence: TGCGCCAGCAGCCGAGGACAGCATTACGAAGCTTTCTTT.

This clone appeared once. This chain links TRBV5-6 with TRBJ2-7; weak D call: TRBD1 (6 bases). Germline CDR1 is SGHDT and CDR2 is YYEEEE. The germline V and J ends were trimmed by 1 base and 2 bases, with 13 bases remaining between them. CDR3 length: 15 residues. CDR3 coding DNA: TGTGCCAGCAGCTTGTACAGGGCAGGAACCTACGAGCAGTACTTC. It encodes CASSLYRAGTYEQYF.

The DNA of the CDR3 is TGCAGCGTTTTGGGACAGGGGAGGGACGAGCAGTACTTC. This encodes CSVLGQGRDEQYF. V and J are TRBV29-1 and TRBJ2-7; 10 bases fit TRBD1. Germline V lookup: CDR1 SQVTM, CDR2 ANQGSEA. With 5 bases clipped from V and 5 bases from J, the junction kept 6 bases outside the gene matches. There are 13 residues in the CDR3.

The rearrangement uses TRBV7-9 and TRBJ1-2, with TRBD1 matching 7 bases. CDR3 length: 15 amino acids. With 1 base clipped from V and 7 bases from J, the junction kept 9 bases outside the gene matches. The germline CDR1 and CDR2 sequences are SEHNR and FQNEAQ (reference sequence). The DNA of the CDR3 is TGTGCCAGCAGCTTAGAGGGGACAGCCGGAGGTGGCTACACCTTC. Protein sequence: CASSLEGTAGGGYTF.

V and J are TRBV24-1 and TRBJ2-1; 10 bases align to TRBD2. The J segment lost 3 bases and the V segment lost 2 bases, leaving 12 bases of the junction unmatched. CDR1 and CDR2 from the germline V gene are KGHDR and SFDVKD. CDR3 length: 19 amino acids. The CDR3, as DNA: TGTGCCACCAGTGATTCTGGTTTAGCGGGGGGTTCTTTCTACAATGAGCAGTTCTTC. Amino acid sequence: CATSDSGLAGGSFYNEQFF.

The chain has TRBV7-2 and TRBJ2-7; D gene ambiguous. Trimming took 1 base from V and 2 from J, leaving 9 bases between them. Germline V CDR1 and CDR2: SGHTA, FQGNSA. This CDR3 is 14 amino acids long. Here the CDR3 DNA reads TGTGCCAGCAGCTTAGGCTACAGTACCTACGAGCAGTACTTC. Its translation is CASSLGYSTYEQYF.

The rearrangement uses TRBV6-5 and TRBJ1-6; weak D call: TRBD1 (6 bases). Germline V CDR1 and CDR2: MNHEY, SVGAGI. V shed 0 bases and J shed 9 bases, with 15 bases lying between them. The CDR3 has 16 amino acids. This CDR3 is CASSYSQQGIGSPLHF. The CDR3 DNA is TGTGCCAGCAGTTACTCGCAACAGGGAATCGGTTCACCCCTCCACTTT.

This chain uses TRBV14 with TRBJ1-2; no firm D call. V was cut by 1 base and J by 0 bases, with 6 bases left in between. CDR1 is SGHDN and CDR2 is FVKESK in the germline V gene. There are 14 residues in the CDR3. CDR3 in amino acids: CASSQGTANYGYTF. In nucleotides, the CDR3 is TGTGCCAGCAGCCAAGGAACGGCTAACTATGGCTACACCTTC.

This chain joins TRBV5-5 and TRBJ1-2; TRBD1 agrees at 9 bases. This CDR3 region has 13 residues. The germline V gene encodes CDR1 SGHKS and CDR2 YYEKEE (reference sequence). The V and J ends lost 6 bases and 6 bases, in that order; junction bases with no gene match: 6. CDR3 residues: CASKTRQGDGYTF. For the CDR3, the DNA is TGTGCCAGCAAGACGAGACAGGGGGATGGCTACACCTTC.

For this clone: This sample also contains other DNA sequences that code for the same CDR3. The gene calls are TRBV5-1 and TRBJ2-3; 10 bases match TRBD2. Trimming cost V 8 bases and J 0 bases; bases outside gene matches: 3. Germline values: CDR1 SGHRS, CDR2 YFSETQ. The CDR3 spans 14 residues. CDR3 bases: TGCGCCAGTAGGACTAGCGGTAGCACAGATACGCAGTATTTT. This sequence encodes CASRTSGSTDTQYF.